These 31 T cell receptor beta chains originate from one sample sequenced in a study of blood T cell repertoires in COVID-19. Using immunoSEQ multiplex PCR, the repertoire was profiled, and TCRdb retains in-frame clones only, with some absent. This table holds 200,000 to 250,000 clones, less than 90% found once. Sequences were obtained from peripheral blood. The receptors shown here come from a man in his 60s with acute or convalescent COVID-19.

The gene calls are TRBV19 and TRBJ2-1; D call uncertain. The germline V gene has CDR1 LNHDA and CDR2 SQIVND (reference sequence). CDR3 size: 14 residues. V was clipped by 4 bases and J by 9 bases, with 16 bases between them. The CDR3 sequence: CASSNSYPFSEQFF. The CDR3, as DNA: TGTGCCAGTAGTAATTCGTACCCGTTCAGTGAGCAGTTCTTC.

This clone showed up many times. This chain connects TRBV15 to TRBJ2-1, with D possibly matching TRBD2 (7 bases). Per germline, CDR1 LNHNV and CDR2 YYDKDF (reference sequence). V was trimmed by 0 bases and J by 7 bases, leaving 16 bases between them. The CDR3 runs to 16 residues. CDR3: CATSRELLGGGNEQFF. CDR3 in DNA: TGTGCCACCAGCAGAGAGTTACTAGGGGGAGGGAATGAGCAGTTCTTC.

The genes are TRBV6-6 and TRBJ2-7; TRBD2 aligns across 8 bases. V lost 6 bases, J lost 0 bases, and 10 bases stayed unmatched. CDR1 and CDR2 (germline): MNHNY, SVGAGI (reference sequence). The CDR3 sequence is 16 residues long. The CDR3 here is CASSSRGGASSYEQYF. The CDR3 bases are TGTGCCAGCAGCTCCCGGGGGGGAGCGTCCTCCTACGAGCAGTACTTC.

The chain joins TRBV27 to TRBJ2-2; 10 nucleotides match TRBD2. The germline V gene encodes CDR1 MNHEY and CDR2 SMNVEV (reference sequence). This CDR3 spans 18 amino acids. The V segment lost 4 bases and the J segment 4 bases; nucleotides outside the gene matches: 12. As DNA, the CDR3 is TGTGCCAGCAGTTCGACGACTAGCGGGCCCCTGCGCACCGGGGAGCTGTTTTTT. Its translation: CASSSTTSGPLRTGELFF.

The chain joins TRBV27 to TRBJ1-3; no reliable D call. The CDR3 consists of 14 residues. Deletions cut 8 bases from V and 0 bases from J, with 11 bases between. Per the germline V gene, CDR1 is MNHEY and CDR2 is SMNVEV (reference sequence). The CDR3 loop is CASGERASGNTIYF. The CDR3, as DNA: TGTGCCAGCGGGGAGAGGGCCTCTGGAAACACCATATATTTT.

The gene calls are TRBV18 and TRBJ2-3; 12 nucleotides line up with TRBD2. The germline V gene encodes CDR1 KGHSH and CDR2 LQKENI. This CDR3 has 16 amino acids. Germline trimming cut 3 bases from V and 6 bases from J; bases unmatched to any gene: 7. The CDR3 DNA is TGTGCCAGCTCACCTGGGCTAGCGGGAGGGGCTGATACGCAGTATTTT. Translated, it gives CASSPGLAGGADTQYF.

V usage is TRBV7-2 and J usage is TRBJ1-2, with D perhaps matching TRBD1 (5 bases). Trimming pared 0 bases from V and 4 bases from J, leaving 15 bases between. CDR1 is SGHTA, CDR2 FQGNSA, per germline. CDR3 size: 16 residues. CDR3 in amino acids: CASSLAPVGQGYGYTF. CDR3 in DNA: TGTGCCAGCAGCTTAGCGCCTGTGGGGCAGGGCTATGGCTACACCTTC.

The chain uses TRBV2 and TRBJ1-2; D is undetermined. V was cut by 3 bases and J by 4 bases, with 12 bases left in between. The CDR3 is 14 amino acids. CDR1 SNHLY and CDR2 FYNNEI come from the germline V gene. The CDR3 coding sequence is TGTGCCAGCAGTGATGGAGGCCCCGTCTATGGCTACACCTTC. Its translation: CASSDGGPVYGYTF.

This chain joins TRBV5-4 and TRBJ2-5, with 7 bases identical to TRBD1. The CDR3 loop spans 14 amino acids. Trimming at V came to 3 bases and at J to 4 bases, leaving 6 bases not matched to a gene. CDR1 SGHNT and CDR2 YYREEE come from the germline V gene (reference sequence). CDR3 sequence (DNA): TGTGCCAGCAGCTCCCGGACAGGCCCAGAGACCCAGTACTTC. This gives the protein CASSSRTGPETQYF.

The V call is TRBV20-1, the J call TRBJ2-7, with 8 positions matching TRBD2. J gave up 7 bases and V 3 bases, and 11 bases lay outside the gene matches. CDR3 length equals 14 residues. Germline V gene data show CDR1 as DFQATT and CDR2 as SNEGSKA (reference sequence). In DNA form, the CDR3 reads TGCAGTGCTAGTTCCCTCGTCGGGAGGGGGGAGCAGTACTTC. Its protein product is CSASSLVGRGEQYF.

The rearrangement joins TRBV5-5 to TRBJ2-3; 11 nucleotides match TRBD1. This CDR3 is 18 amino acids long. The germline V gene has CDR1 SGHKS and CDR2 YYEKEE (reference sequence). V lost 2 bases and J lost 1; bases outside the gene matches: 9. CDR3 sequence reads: CASSFGQGASFGTDTQYF. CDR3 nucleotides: TGTGCCAGCAGCTTCGGACAGGGGGCGAGTTTTGGCACAGATACGCAGTATTTT.

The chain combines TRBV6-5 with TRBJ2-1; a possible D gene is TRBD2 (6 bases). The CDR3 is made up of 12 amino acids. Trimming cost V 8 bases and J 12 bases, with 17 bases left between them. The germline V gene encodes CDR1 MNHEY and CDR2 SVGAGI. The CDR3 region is CASFEWGGRQFF. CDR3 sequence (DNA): TGTGCCAGCTTCGAGTGGGGAGGTCGGCAGTTCTTC.

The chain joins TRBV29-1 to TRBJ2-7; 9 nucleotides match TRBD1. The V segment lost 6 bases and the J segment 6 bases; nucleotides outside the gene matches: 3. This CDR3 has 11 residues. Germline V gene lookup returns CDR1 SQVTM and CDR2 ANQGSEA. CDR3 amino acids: CSVGTGTEQYF. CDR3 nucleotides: TGCAGCGTAGGGACAGGGACCGAGCAGTACTTC.

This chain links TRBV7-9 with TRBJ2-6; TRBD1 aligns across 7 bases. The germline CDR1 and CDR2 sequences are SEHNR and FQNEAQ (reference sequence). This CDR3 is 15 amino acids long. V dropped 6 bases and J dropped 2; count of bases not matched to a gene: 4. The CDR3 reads CASSSTGAGANVLTF. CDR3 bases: TGTGCCAGCAGTTCAACAGGGGCTGGGGCCAACGTCCTGACTTTC.

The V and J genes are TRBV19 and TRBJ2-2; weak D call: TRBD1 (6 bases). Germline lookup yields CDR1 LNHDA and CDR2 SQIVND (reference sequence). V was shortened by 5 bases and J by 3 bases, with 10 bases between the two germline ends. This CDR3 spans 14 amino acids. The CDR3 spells CASSQGQDTGELFF. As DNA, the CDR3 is TGTGCCAGTAGTCAGGGGCAGGACACCGGGGAGCTGTTTTTT.

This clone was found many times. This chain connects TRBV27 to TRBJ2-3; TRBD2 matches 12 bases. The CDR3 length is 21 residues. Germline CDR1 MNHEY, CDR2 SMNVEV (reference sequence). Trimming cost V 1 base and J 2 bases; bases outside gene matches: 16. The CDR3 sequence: CASSLYRTGSASGRATDTQYF. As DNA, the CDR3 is TGTGCCAGCAGTTTATATCGGACAGGGTCGGCTAGCGGGAGGGCCACAGATACGCAGTATTTT.

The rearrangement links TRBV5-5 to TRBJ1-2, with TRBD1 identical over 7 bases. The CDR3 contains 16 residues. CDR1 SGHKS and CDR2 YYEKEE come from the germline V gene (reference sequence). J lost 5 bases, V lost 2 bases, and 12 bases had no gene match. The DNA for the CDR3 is TGTGCCAGCAGCTTACTTGAGGGGGCGATGTGGTATGGCTACACCTTC. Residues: CASSLLEGAMWYGYTF.

The CDR3 is CASSLVQGISGNTIYF. Here the CDR3 DNA reads TGTGCCAGCAGCTTAGTCCAGGGGATTTCCGGAAACACCATATATTTT. V is TRBV7-2 and J is TRBJ1-3; a possible D gene is TRBD1 (6 bases). V shed 1 base and J shed 4 bases, with 14 bases lying between them. This CDR3 contains 16 residues. CDR1 is SGHTA, CDR2 FQGNSA, per germline.

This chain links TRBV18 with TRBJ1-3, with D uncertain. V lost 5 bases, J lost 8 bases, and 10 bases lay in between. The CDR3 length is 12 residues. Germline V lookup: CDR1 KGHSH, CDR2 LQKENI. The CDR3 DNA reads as TGTGCCAGCTCATCAAAGGGAGACACCATATATTTT. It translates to CASSSKGDTIYF.

CDR3 sequence (DNA): TGTGCCAGTAGTCCTGCTACAGGGGGCGGCAACTATGGCTACACCTTC. As protein: CASSPATGGGNYGYTF. The V and J genes are TRBV19 and TRBJ1-2; 9 bases match TRBD1. The length of the CDR3 is 16 residues. Germline V gives CDR1 LNHDA, CDR2 SQIVND (reference sequence). V lost 5 bases and J lost 2; bases outside the gene matches: 9.

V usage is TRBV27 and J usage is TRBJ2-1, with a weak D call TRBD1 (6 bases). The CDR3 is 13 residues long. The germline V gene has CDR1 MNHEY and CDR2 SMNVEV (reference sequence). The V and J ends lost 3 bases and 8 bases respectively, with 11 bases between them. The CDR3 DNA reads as TGTGCCAGCAGTTTGGCAGGGGACCATGAGCAGTTCTTC. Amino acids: CASSLAGDHEQFF.

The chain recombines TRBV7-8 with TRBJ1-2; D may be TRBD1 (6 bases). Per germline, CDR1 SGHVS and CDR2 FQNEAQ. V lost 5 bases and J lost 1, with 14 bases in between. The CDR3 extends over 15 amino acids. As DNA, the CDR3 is TGTGCCAGCAGCGGGGGGGCCGGAGGTAACTATGGCTACACCTTC. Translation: CASSGGAGGNYGYTF.

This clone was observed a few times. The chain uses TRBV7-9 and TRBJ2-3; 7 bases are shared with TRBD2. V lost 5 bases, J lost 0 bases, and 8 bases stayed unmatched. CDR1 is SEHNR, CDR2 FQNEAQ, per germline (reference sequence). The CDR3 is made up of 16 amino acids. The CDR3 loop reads CASSPGGEGSTDTQYF. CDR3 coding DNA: TGTGCCAGCAGCCCAGGAGGGGAGGGGAGCACAGATACGCAGTATTTT.

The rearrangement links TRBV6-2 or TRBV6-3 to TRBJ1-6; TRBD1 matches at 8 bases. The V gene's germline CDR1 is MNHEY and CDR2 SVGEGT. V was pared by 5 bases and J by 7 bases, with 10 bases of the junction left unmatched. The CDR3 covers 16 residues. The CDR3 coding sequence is TGTGCCAGCAGTATGGACAGGGTCATGCTGAATTCACCCCTCCACTTT. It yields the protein CASSMDRVMLNSPLHF.

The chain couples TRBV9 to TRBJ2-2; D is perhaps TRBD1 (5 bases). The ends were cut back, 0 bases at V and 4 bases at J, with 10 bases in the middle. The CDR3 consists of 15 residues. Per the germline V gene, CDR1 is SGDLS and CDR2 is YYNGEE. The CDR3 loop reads CASSVVRVGTGELFF. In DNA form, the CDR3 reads TGTGCCAGCAGCGTAGTCAGGGTCGGCACCGGGGAGCTGTTTTTT.

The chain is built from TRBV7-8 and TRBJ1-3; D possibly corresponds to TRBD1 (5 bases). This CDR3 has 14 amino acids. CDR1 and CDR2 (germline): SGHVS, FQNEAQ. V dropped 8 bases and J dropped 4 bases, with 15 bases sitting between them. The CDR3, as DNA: TGTGCCAGCGCCCAAGGCAGGGTCGGAAACACCATATATTTT. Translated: CASAQGRVGNTIYF.

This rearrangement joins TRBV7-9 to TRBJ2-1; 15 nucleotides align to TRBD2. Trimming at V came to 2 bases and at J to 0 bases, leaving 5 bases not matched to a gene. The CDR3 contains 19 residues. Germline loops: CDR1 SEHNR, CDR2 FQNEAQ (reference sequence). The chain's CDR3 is CASSLIGLAGGGSYNEQFF. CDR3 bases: TGTGCCAGCAGCTTAATTGGACTAGCGGGAGGGGGCTCCTACAATGAGCAGTTCTTC.

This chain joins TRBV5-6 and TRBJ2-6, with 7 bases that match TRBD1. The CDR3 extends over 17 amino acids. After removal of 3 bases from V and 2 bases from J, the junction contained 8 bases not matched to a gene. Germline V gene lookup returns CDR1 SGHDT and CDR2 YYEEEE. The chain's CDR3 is CASSSDRDRTGANVLTF. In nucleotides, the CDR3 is TGTGCCAGCAGCTCCGACAGGGATAGGACTGGGGCCAACGTCCTGACTTTC.

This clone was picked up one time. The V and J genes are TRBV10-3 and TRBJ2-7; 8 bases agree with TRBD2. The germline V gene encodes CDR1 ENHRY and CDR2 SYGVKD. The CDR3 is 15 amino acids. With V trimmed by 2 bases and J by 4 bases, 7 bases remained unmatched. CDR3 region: CAISEMSGSWYEQYF. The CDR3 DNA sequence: TGTGCCATCAGTGAGATGAGCGGGAGTTGGTACGAGCAGTACTTC.

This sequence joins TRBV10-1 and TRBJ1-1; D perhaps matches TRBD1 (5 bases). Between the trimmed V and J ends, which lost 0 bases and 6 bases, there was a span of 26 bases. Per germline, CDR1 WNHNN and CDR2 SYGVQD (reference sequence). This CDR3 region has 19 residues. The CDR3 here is CASSESFREAGWPGAEAFF. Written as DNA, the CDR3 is TGCGCCAGCAGTGAGTCATTTCGAGAGGCAGGGTGGCCGGGCGCTGAAGCTTTCTTT.

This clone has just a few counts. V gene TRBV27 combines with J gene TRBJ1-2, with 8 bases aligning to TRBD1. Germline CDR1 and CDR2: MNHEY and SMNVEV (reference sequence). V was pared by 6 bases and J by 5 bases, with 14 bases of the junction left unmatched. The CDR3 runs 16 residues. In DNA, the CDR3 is TGTGCCAGCAGCCATGACACGGGACAGGAGATTTATGGCTACACCTTC. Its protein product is CASSHDTGQEIYGYTF.